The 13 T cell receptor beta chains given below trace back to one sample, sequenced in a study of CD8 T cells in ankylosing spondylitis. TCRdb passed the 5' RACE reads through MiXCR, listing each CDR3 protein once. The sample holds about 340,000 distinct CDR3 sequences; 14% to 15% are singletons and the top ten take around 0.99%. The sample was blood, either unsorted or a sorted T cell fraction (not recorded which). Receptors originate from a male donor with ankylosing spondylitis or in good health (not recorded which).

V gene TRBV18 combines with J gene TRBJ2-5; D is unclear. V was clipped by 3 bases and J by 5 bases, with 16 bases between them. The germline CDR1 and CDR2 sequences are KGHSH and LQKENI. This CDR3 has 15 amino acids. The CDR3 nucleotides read TGTGCCAGCTCACCCAAAGGGTCTTCCAAGGAGACCCAGTACTTC. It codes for CASSPKGSSKETQYF.

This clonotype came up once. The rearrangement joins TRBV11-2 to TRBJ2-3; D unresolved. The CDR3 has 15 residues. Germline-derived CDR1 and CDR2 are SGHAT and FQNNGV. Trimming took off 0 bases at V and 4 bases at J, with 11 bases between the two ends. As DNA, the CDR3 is TGTGCCAGCAGCTTAGATGGTTTAGCCCCAGATACGCAGTATTTT. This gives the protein CASSLDGLAPDTQYF.

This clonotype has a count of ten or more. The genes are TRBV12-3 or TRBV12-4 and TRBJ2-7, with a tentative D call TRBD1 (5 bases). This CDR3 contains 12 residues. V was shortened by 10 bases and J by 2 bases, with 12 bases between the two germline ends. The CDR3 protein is CATSQGPYEQYF. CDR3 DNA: TGTGCCACCTCCCAGGGTCCCTACGAGCAGTACTTC.

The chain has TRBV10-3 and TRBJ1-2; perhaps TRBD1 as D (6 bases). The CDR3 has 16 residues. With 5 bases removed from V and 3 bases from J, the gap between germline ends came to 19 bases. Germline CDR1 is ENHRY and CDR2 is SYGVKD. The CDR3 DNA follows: TGTGCCATCAGTCCCTCACAGTGGGCAGGGGACTATGGCTACACCTTC. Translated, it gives CAISPSQWAGDYGYTF.

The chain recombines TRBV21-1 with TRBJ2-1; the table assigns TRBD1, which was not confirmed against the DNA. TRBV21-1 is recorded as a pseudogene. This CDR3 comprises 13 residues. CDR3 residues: CASSPQRGGEQFF. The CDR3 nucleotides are TGTGCCAGCAGCCCCCAAAGGGGGGGTGAGCAGTTCTTC.

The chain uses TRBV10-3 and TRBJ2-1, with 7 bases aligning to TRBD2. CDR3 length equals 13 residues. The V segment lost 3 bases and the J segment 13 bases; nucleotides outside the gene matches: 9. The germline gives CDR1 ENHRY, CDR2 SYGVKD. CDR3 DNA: TGTGCCATCAGTGAAGACCCGGGGAGGGGTCAGTTCTTC. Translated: CAISEDPGRGQFF.

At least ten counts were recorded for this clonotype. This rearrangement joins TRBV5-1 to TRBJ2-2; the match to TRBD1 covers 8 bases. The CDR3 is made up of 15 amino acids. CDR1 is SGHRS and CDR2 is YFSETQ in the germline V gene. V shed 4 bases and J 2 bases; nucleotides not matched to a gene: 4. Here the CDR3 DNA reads TGCGCCAGCAGCCGGGACAGGACCAACACCGGGGAGCTGTTTTTT. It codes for CASSRDRTNTGELFF. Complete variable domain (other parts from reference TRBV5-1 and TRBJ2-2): KAGVTQTPRYLIKTRGQQVTLSCSPISGHRSVSWYQQTPGQGLQFLFEYFSETQRNKGNFPGRFSGRQFSNSRSEMNVSTLELGDSALYLCASSRDRTNTGELFFGEGSRLTVL.

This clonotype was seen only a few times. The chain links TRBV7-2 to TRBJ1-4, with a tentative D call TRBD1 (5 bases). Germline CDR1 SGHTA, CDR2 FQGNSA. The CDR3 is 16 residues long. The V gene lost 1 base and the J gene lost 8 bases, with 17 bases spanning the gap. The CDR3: CASSLGGGGRGEKLFF. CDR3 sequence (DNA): TGTGCCAGCAGCTTAGGGGGCGGAGGGAGAGGCGAAAAACTGTTTTTT.

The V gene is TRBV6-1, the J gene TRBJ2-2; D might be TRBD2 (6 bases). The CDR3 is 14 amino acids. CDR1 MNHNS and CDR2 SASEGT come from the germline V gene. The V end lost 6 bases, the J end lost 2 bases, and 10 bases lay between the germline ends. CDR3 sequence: CASSLDYNTGELFF. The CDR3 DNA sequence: TGTGCCAGCAGCTTGGACTACAACACCGGGGAGCTGTTTTTT.

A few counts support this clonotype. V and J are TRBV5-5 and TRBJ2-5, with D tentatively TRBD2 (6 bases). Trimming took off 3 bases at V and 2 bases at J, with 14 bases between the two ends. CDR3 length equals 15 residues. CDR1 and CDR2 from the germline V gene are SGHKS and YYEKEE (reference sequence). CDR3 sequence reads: CASSSLRDFQETQYF. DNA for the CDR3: TGTGCCAGCAGCTCCCTCCGGGACTTTCAAGAGACCCAGTACTTC. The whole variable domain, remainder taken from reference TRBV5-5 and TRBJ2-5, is DAGVTQSPTHLIKTRGQQVTLRCSPISGHKSVSWYQQVLGQGPQFIFQYYEKEERGRGNFPDRFSARQFPNYSSELNVNALLLGDSALYLCASSSLRDFQETQYFGPGTRLLVL.

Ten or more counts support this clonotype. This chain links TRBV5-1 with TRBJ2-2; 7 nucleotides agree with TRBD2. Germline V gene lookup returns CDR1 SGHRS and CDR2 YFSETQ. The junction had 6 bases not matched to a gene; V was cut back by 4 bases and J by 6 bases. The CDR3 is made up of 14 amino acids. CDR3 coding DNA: TGCGCCAGCAGCCTGACTAGCAGCCCCGGGGAGCTGTTTTTT. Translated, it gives CASSLTSSPGELFF.

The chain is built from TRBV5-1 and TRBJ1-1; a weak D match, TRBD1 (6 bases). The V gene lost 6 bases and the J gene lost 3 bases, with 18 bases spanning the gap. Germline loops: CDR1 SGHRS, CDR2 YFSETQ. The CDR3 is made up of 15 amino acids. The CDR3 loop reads CASTLLGATDTEAFF. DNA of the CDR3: TGCGCCAGCACCCTACTGGGGGCTACGGACACTGAAGCTTTCTTT.

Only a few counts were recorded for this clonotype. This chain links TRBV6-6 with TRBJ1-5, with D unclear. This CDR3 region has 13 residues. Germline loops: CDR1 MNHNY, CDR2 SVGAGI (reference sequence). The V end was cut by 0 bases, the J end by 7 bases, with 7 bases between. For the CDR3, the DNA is TGTGCCAGCAGTTACTCAATGGTACAGCCCCAGCATTTT. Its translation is CASSYSMVQPQHF.